Shown below are 22 T cell receptor beta chains from a single sample sequenced in a study of T cell changes during pregnancy in multiple sclerosis. Generated by immunoSEQ multiplex PCR, the TCRdb table keeps only in-frame clones and is missing some. The table lists more than 70,000 clones, 91% of them singletons. The sequences come from peripheral blood, collected after pregnancy. These receptors all come from a female donor in good health, enrolled as a control in a pregnancy study.

This chain uses TRBV7-8 with TRBJ2-3; 7 bases map to TRBD2. Germline V CDR1 and CDR2: SGHVS, FQNEAQ. This CDR3 has 14 amino acids. V gave up 3 bases and J gave up 7 bases; unmatched junction bases: 7. The DNA of the CDR3 is TGTGCCAGCAGCTTGGAATCCGGGGGGAATACGCAGTATTTT. Protein product: CASSLESGGNTQYF.

The chain carries TRBV6-1 and TRBJ2-1; 9 nucleotides line up with TRBD1. Germline V gene sequence: CDR1 MNHNS, CDR2 SASEGT. Germline trimming cut 3 bases from V and 4 bases from J; bases unmatched to any gene: 7. The CDR3 is 16 residues long. The CDR3 nucleotides are TGTGCCAGCAGTGACCACAGCGGGACAGGGTACAATGAGCAGTTCTTC. Residues: CASSDHSGTGYNEQFF.

The chain combines TRBV6-1 with TRBJ2-1; 9 nucleotides agree with TRBD2. Looked up from germline, CDR1 is MNHNS and CDR2 is SASEGT. The CDR3 is 16 amino acids. The J segment lost 2 bases and the V segment lost 4 bases, leaving 6 bases of the junction unmatched. The DNA of the CDR3 is TGTGCCAGCAGTGGGGGGACTAGCTCCACCTACAATGAGCAGTTCTTC. The encoded protein is CASSGGTSSTYNEQFF.

Only a few counts were recorded for this clone. The V and J genes are TRBV4-3 and TRBJ1-5; D is unresolved. Germline lookup yields CDR1 LGHNA and CDR2 YSLEER. The CDR3 consists of 16 residues. V lost 0 bases, J lost 6 bases, and 15 bases lay in between. Here the CDR3 reads CASSQEFPGASQPQHF. CDR3 sequence (DNA): TGCGCCAGCAGCCAAGAATTTCCAGGCGCGAGTCAGCCCCAGCATTTT.

This chain connects TRBV9 to TRBJ1-1; D gene unclear. Germline V gene data show CDR1 as SGDLS and CDR2 as YYNGEE. The CDR3 runs 14 residues. Trimming took 0 bases from V and 6 from J, leaving 12 bases between them. The DNA of the CDR3 is TGTGCCAGCAGCGTAGTGGCGGGGAGTCCTGAAGCTTTCTTT. It is translated as CASSVVAGSPEAFF.

V is TRBV7-2 and J is TRBJ1-2; D unresolved. The CDR3 has 13 amino acids. Trimming shortened V by 4 bases and J by 3 bases, and 9 bases separated the two germline ends. CDR1 and CDR2 from the germline V gene are SGHTA and FQGNSA. CDR3 sequence (DNA): TGTGCCAGCAGCTCCCTGCTAGACTATGGCTACACCTTC. It yields the protein CASSSLLDYGYTF.

This clone was counted only a few times. The rearrangement uses TRBV19 and TRBJ1-2; D possibly corresponds to TRBD1 (6 bases). From germline, CDR1 is LNHDA and CDR2 SQIVND (reference sequence). The CDR3 totals 15 residues. V gave up 4 bases and J gave up 2 bases, with 14 bases separating them. The CDR3 coding sequence is TGTGCCAGTAGTACGCCGGGACAATGGAACTATGGCTACACCTTC. Its translation is CASSTPGQWNYGYTF.

With respect to this clone: Since the CDR3 does not end with the conserved phenylalanine or tryptophan, this likely comes from a read error. The DNA is omitted, as the CDR3 cannot be located on it reliably, and the CDR3 follows TCRdb's listing. The rearrangement joins TRBV20-1 to TRBJ2-7; the table's TRBD2 call for D was not verified on the DNA. Germline CDR1 is DFQATT and CDR2 is SNEGSKA (reference sequence). The CDR3 adds up to 11 amino acids, both ends counted. Here the CDR3 reads CSARDVPGLAI.

J is TRBJ1-5 and V is TRBV30, with no clear D. The CDR3 is 14 amino acids. V lost 1 base and J lost 6, with 13 bases in between. Germline CDR1 reads GTSNPN; CDR2 reads SVGIG (reference sequence). The CDR3, as DNA: TGTGCCTGGAGTGGGGGATATGGAGGTCAGCCCCAGCATTTT. Its translation: CAWSGGYGGQPQHF.

The sample holds a few counts of this clone. The chain has TRBV9 and TRBJ1-1; D uncertain. This CDR3 comprises 13 residues. Trimming stripped 2 bases from V and 3 bases from J, with 8 bases between. CDR1 is SGDLS and CDR2 is YYNGEE in the germline V gene. The CDR3 DNA reads as TGTGCCAGCAGCGTTGGGGAGTACACTGAAGCTTTCTTT. Translating gives CASSVGEYTEAFF.

V and J are TRBV4-1 and TRBJ2-5; 10 bases agree with TRBD1. CDR1 and CDR2 from the germline V gene are MGHRA and YSYEKL. V trimming: 3 bases; J trimming: 6 bases; junction bases outside the gene matches: 10. The CDR3 runs 16 residues. The CDR3 loop reads CASSHSTGGELKTQYF. The CDR3 DNA sequence: TGCGCCAGCAGCCACTCGACAGGGGGCGAATTAAAGACCCAGTACTTC.

The chain links TRBV4-3 to TRBJ2-2; possible D gene TRBD2, 6 bases. The CDR3 is made up of 15 amino acids. The germline V gene has CDR1 LGHNA and CDR2 YSLEER. Trimming took off 1 base at V and 4 bases at J, with 10 bases between the two ends. CDR3 loop: CASSQAGAGTGELFF. CDR3 coding DNA: TGCGCCAGCAGCCAAGCGGGAGCTGGCACCGGGGAGCTGTTTTTT.

The chain links TRBV6-5 to TRBJ1-2; the D is unclear. The CDR3 contains 11 residues. Germline V gene sequence: CDR1 MNHEY, CDR2 SVGAGI. V lost 5 bases and J lost 4, with 5 bases in between. DNA of the CDR3: TGTGCCAGCAGTGCAGGCTATGGCTACACCTTC. Amino acids: CASSAGYGYTF.

J is TRBJ2-2 and V is TRBV5-1; D perhaps matches TRBD2 (6 bases). Trimming left V 7 bases short and J 2 bases short, with 9 bases between. The CDR3 covers 13 residues. The germline V gene has CDR1 SGHRS and CDR2 YFSETQ. The CDR3 coding sequence is TGCGCCAGCGGAGGGACCAACACCGGGGAGCTGTTTTTT. Translating it yields CASGGTNTGELFF.

The chain links TRBV11-2 to TRBJ2-7; possible D gene TRBD1, 6 bases. Deletions cut 3 bases from V and 2 bases from J, with 8 bases between. CDR3 length: 13 residues. Germline CDR1 and CDR2: SGHAT and FQNNGV. The CDR3 protein is CASSFGQPYEQYF. The CDR3 DNA follows: TGTGCCAGCAGCTTTGGACAGCCCTACGAGCAGTACTTC.

This clone was detected only once. The gene calls are TRBV7-8 and TRBJ2-7; D is uncertain. The CDR3 is 12 amino acids. V was pared by 3 bases and J by 4 bases, with 7 bases between. The V gene's germline CDR1 is SGHVS and CDR2 FQNEAQ. The CDR3 nucleotides read TGTGCCAGCAGCTTTACGGTGTACGAGCAGTACTTC. The encoded protein is CASSFTVYEQYF.

The genes are TRBV27 and TRBJ1-6, with D possibly being TRBD1 (6 bases). Per germline, CDR1 MNHEY and CDR2 SMNVEV (reference sequence). CDR3 length: 15 residues. V was trimmed by 5 bases and J by 10 bases, leaving 18 bases between them. CDR3 sequence reads: CASSQRPRGESPLHF. CDR3 bases: TGTGCCAGCAGTCAACGACCCAGGGGAGAATCACCCCTCCACTTT.

The chain combines TRBV4-2 with TRBJ1-2, with a possible D match to TRBD1 (6 bases). V shed 0 bases and J shed 0 bases, with 8 bases lying between them. This CDR3 has 15 residues. Germline CDR1 and CDR2: LGHNA and YNFKEQ. CDR3 region: CASSQDPGANYGYTF. The CDR3 DNA sequence: TGTGCCAGCAGCCAAGATCCAGGGGCTAACTATGGCTACACCTTC.

This clone was seen just once. The rearrangement uses TRBV5-8 and TRBJ1-5; 10 bases fit TRBD1. This CDR3 has 16 residues. CDR1 is SGHTS, CDR2 YDEGEE, per germline. The V gene end was trimmed by 2 bases and the J gene end by 6 bases; junction bases not matched to a gene: 8. The CDR3 spells CASSFQTGGVFQPQHF. CDR3 DNA: TGTGCCAGCAGCTTCCAGACAGGGGGCGTTTTTCAGCCCCAGCATTTT.

The rearrangement joins TRBV29-1 to TRBJ1-2; TRBD1 agrees at 8 bases. The V gene end was trimmed by 0 bases and the J gene end by 2 bases; junction bases not matched to a gene: 11. Looked up from germline, CDR1 is SQVTM and CDR2 is ANQGSEA. The CDR3 has 17 residues. CDR3 sequence reads: CSVEDFGSDRENYGYTF. For the CDR3, the DNA is TGCAGCGTTGAAGATTTCGGGTCGGACAGGGAAAACTATGGCTACACCTTC.

This chain connects TRBV7-8 to TRBJ2-6, with a possible D match to TRBD1 (5 bases). Germline values: CDR1 SGHVS, CDR2 FQNEAQ. Between the trimmed V and J ends, which lost 1 base and 0 bases, there was a span of 13 bases. The CDR3 length is 18 residues. The CDR3 nucleotides are TGTGCCAGCAGCTTAGTAGGGGTGGACCTCTCTGGGGCCAACGTCCTGACTTTC. Its protein is CASSLVGVDLSGANVLTF.

About this clone itself: A clone one base away is much larger, so this may be a read error. The chain couples TRBV28 to TRBJ1-6; a weak D match, TRBD1 (6 bases). The V end was cut by 3 bases, the J end by 0 bases, with 18 bases between. Germline V gene sequence: CDR1 MDHEN, CDR2 SYDVKM. The CDR3 extends over 19 amino acids. The CDR3 nucleotides read TGTGCCAGCAGTTTGCCACTGGACAGAACCAGCTCCTATAATTCACCCCTCCACTTT. This translates into CASSLPLDRTSSYNSPLHF. Variable domain in full (rest from reference TRBV28 and TRBJ1-6): DVKVTQSSRYLVKRTGEKVFLECVQDMDHENMFWYRQDPGLGLRLIYFSYDVKMKEKGDIPEGYSVSREKKERFSLILESASTNQTSMYLCASSLPLDRTSSYNSPLHFGNGTRLTVT.